This T cell receptor (beta chain) was obtained from a study of early T cells in non-severe SARS-CoV-2 infection. For the study at large: Sequencing targeted bulk RNA from unsorted whole blood, leaving chains unpaired. General observations from the study: There was a bias toward anti-spike CD8 responses in VDJdb matching, which missed private and CD4 specificities.

The table lists this clonotype with a few counts. Its specificity is not known. The CDR3 runs 16 residues. Germline assignment: CDR1 MGHRA and CDR2 YSYEKL. V was clipped by 0 bases and J by 5 bases; unmatched bases: 7. Unique molecular identifiers (one per individual cDNA molecule) were attached. TCRdb recomputed calls from the 5' RACE reads with MiXCR, one row per CDR3 protein. The sample gives tens of thousands of distinct CDR3 sequences, roughly 8.7% of which show up once; under 7% is in the top ten. Sequencing was carried out using whole blood. This sequence was found in an adult who was a healthcare worker with PCR-confirmed SARS-CoV-2 infection or an uninfected control (not recorded which). V and J are TRBV4-1 and TRBJ2-5; TRBD2 matches 9 bases. The CDR3 reads CASSQEAGLAGETQYF. The CDR3 DNA follows: TGCGCCAGCAGCCAAGAGGCGGGACTAGCAGGCGAGACCCAGTACTTC.